The sequence of this TCR beta chain was determined in a study of shared clonotypes between healthy human individuals. Notes on the study in general: Generation probabilities of non-shared clonotypes were lower (relative to those shared by all four donors).

As regards this clone: The antigen is unknown.

V shed 2 bases and J 6 bases; nucleotides not matched to a gene: 8. The CDR3 totals 16 residues. Germline CDR1 reads SGHRS; CDR2 reads YFSETQ. Assay: immunoSEQ multiplex PCR; the TCRdb copy retains only in-frame clones and omits some. The repertoire consists of 950,000 to 1,100,000 clones, with about four fifths occurring once and the leading ten covering 0.55% to 0.7%. Sequencing was done on a sample of memory CD4+ T cells from PBMCs. As to subset: CD45RA-negative fraction. The chain links TRBV5-1 to TRBJ2-3, with 11 bases fitting TRBD2. The sequence was obtained from a man between 18 and 35 years old in good health. Some clones in this sample may be carry-over from other donors' samples. CDR3 region: CASSLPIAGGIDTQYF. The CDR3 bases are TGCGCCAGCAGCTTACCTATAGCGGGAGGGATCGATACGCAGTATTTT.